The 8 T cell receptor beta chains given below trace back to one sample, sequenced in a study of T cell repertoires in cytomegalovirus infection. No antigens are known for them. TCRdb re-derived calls from the reads in MiXCR, one entry per CDR3 protein. The sample contains around 570,000 distinct CDR3 sequences, 40% of which appear only once. The material was cultured PBMCs, obtained from culture after CMV antigen stimulation. The receptors derive from a human donor in good health (CMV status not recorded). Some clones in this sample may be carry-over from other donors' samples.

V and J are TRBV19 and TRBJ1-2, with 7 bases fitting TRBD1. Germline loops: CDR1 LNHDA, CDR2 SQIVND (reference sequence). CDR3 length equals 11 residues. V shed 10 bases and J 10 bases; nucleotides not matched to a gene: 9. CDR3 region: CATRQGLDYTF. The DNA for the CDR3 is TGTGCCACCCGACAGGGTCTCGACTACACCTTC.

There are a few counts of this clonotype. One end of the junction fails to match germline, which may point to a read error. The chain employs TRBV7-2 and TRBJ2-3, with 10 bases identical to TRBD2. The CDR3 extends over 18 amino acids. The germline CDR1 and CDR2 sequences are SGHTA and FQGNSA. This chain's CDR3 is CASSSPSGRSLITDTQYF. CDR3 bases: TGTGCCAGCAGCTCTCCTAGCGGGAGAAGTCTTATTACAGACACGCAGTATTTT.

In this sample, this clonotype turned up a few times. The V and J genes are TRBV5-1 and TRBJ2-2, with a weak D call TRBD2 (5 bases). Germline V gene sequence: CDR1 SGHRS, CDR2 YFSETQ. This CDR3 comprises 13 residues. V lost 6 bases to trimming and J lost 5 bases, with 11 bases between them. CDR3 region: CASTRTGTGELFF. The CDR3 DNA is TGCGCCAGCACCCGCACGGGAACCGGGGAGCTGTTTTTT.

This clonotype was picked up one time. The chain uses TRBV20-1 and TRBJ1-2; D ambiguous. CDR1 is DFQATT and CDR2 is SNEGSKA in the germline V gene (reference sequence). With 3 bases removed from V and 3 bases from J, the gap between germline ends came to 8 bases. This CDR3 comprises 12 residues. The CDR3 is CSASRDHYGYTF. CDR3 DNA: TGCAGTGCTAGTCGGGATCACTATGGCTACACCTTC.

The J gene is TRBJ2-7, the V gene TRBV12-3 or TRBV12-4; the D is unclear. CDR3 length: 17 residues. Trimming stripped 3 bases from V and 5 bases from J, with 23 bases between. DNA for the CDR3: TGTGCCAGCAGTTTGCAGGCTTGGCTAGTCAAAACCAACGAGCAGTACTTC. This sequence encodes CASSLQAWLVKTNEQYF.

The chain combines TRBV6-2 or TRBV6-3 with TRBJ2-1; 12 bases map to TRBD2. The germline CDR1 and CDR2 sequences are MNHEY and SVGEGT. The V segment lost 2 bases and the J segment 3 bases; nucleotides outside the gene matches: 5. The CDR3 is made up of 17 amino acids. CDR3 DNA: TGTGCCAGCAGTTACCGTGGACTAGCGGGGCTCTACAATGAGCAGTTCTTC. Protein product: CASSYRGLAGLYNEQFF.

Only a few counts were recorded for this clonotype. The rearrangement links TRBV19 to TRBJ1-1, with 8 bases matching TRBD1. V was pared by 6 bases and J by 7 bases, with 13 bases of the junction left unmatched. Germline CDR1 and CDR2: LNHDA and SQIVND (reference sequence). This CDR3 is built from 15 residues. CDR3 sequence (DNA): TGTGCCAGTAGCCCTATCCGGGGAGGACAGGGTGAAGCTTTCTTT. Amino acid sequence: CASSPIRGGQGEAFF. Full variable domain (rest looked up from reference TRBV19 and TRBJ1-1): DGGITQSPKYLFRKEGQNVTLSCEQNLNHDAMYWYRQDPGQGLRLIYYSQIVNDFQKGDIAEGYSVSREKKESFPLTVTSAQKNPTAFYLCASSPIRGGQGEAFFGQGTRLTVV.

This clonotype turned up a few times. The chain carries TRBV7-2 and TRBJ2-5; 10 nucleotides agree with TRBD1. From germline, CDR1 is SGHTA and CDR2 FQGNSA. This CDR3 contains 17 residues. V shed 3 bases, J shed 4 bases, and the junction held 11 bases outside the gene matches. The CDR3 sequence: CASSFAGTGARRETQYF. CDR3 sequence (DNA): TGTGCCAGCAGCTTCGCCGGGACAGGGGCACGGAGAGAGACCCAGTACTTC.